This entry lists 13 T cell receptor beta chains sequenced from one sample in a study of blood T cell repertoires in COVID-19. Only in-frame clones appear in the TCRdb table, and some are missing; sequencing was by immunoSEQ multiplex PCR. The table shows roughly 130,000 clones, with less than 90% occurring only once. The specimen sequenced was peripheral blood. All receptors come from a human donor with COVID-19, enrolled during active disease. The donor label of this sample is uncertain.

This rearrangement joins TRBV10-3 to TRBJ2-3, with no clear D. Trimming removed 0 bases at V and 6 bases at J, with 13 bases between. Germline V gene data show CDR1 as ENHRY and CDR2 as SYGVKD. There are 15 residues in the CDR3. The CDR3 loop is CAISESLISTDTQYF. For the CDR3, the DNA is TGTGCCATCAGTGAGTCGCTGATTTCTACGGATACGCAGTATTTT.

About this clone itself: No conserved phenylalanine or tryptophan ends this CDR3, so it is likely a read error. The V call is TRBV19, the J call TRBJ1-2; 7 bases agree with TRBD1. Germline CDR1 reads LNHDA; CDR2 reads SQIVND (reference sequence). With 9 bases clipped from V and 4 bases from J, the junction kept 5 bases outside the gene matches. CDR3 length: 12 amino acids. In nucleotides, the CDR3 is TGTGCCAGCGGGGGACAGAGCTATGGCTACACCCTC. It translates to CASGGQSYGYTL.

This rearrangement joins TRBV6-5 to TRBJ2-5; 8 positions agree with TRBD2. The V segment lost 6 bases and the J segment 2 bases; nucleotides outside the gene matches: 2. CDR3 length: 13 amino acids. The germline CDR1 and CDR2 sequences are MNHEY and SVGAGI. The CDR3 nucleotides read TGTGCCAGCAGCAAGCGGGGGCAAGAGACCCAGTACTTC. It yields the protein CASSKRGQETQYF.

This chain uses TRBV4-1 with TRBJ2-7, with TRBD1 identical over 8 bases. The V gene's germline CDR1 is MGHRA and CDR2 YSYEKL. V lost 5 bases to trimming and J lost 3 bases; unmatched junction nucleotides: 9. The CDR3 sequence is 15 residues long. The CDR3 DNA sequence: TGCGCCAGCAGCTCCCTCGGACAGGGAAACTACGAGCAGTACTTC. Protein product: CASSSLGQGNYEQYF.

The CDR3 bases are TGTGCCAGCAGCGTAGGGGTGACAGGGGCTACCGGGGAGCTGTTTTTT. This translates into CASSVGVTGATGELFF. V gene TRBV9 combines with J gene TRBJ2-2; TRBD1 agrees at 8 bases. The CDR3 consists of 16 residues. The J segment lost 5 bases and the V segment lost 0 bases, leaving 6 bases of the junction unmatched. Germline assignment: CDR1 SGDLS and CDR2 YYNGEE.

This clone was detected only once. The chain combines TRBV5-1 with TRBJ2-5; 9 bases match TRBD2. CDR3 length equals 14 residues. V lost 3 bases to trimming and J lost 5 bases; unmatched junction nucleotides: 5. Germline CDR1 SGHRS, CDR2 YFSETQ. CDR3 DNA: TGCGCCAGCAGCTGGGGGACTAGCCGGGAGACCCAGTACTTC. Its translation is CASSWGTSRETQYF.

The chain employs TRBV7-9 and TRBJ1-2; 9 bases map to TRBD1. Germline V gene sequence: CDR1 SEHNR, CDR2 FQNEAQ (reference sequence). The CDR3 contains 17 residues. The trim removed 6 bases at V and 3 bases at J, leaving 14 bases unmatched. CDR3 DNA sequence: TGTGCCAGCAGACTTCCGGGACAGGGATATGAGGACTATGGCTACACCTTC. Translating gives CASRLPGQGYEDYGYTF.

The rearrangement links TRBV6-5 to TRBJ2-1, with TRBD2 identical over 8 bases. CDR1 is MNHEY and CDR2 is SVGAGI in the germline V gene. J was trimmed by 2 bases and V by 5 bases; bases with no gene match: 5. There are 15 residues in the CDR3. CDR3 DNA sequence: TGTGCCAGCAGTCGGACTAGCTTGCCCTACAATGAGCAGTTCTTC. This encodes CASSRTSLPYNEQFF.

The chain employs TRBV3-1 (or the pseudogene TRBV3-2) and TRBJ2-3; D is unresolved. This CDR3 is built from 16 residues. Germline V gives CDR1 LGHDT, CDR2 YNNKEL (reference sequence). Deletions cut 4 bases from V and 0 bases from J, with 14 bases between. CDR3 DNA: TGTGCCAGCAGCCCCCTAGGCGTATCTAGCACAGATACGCAGTATTTT. It is translated as CASSPLGVSSTDTQYF.

The J gene is TRBJ1-2, the V gene TRBV5-4; TRBD1 agrees at 12 bases. Unmatched junction bases numbered 8, after V lost 4 bases and J lost 4 bases. Germline CDR1 reads SGHNT; CDR2 reads YYREEE (reference sequence). The CDR3 has 16 residues. The DNA for the CDR3 is TGTGCCAGCAGCCCGGGACAGGGGGCGGGATTCTATGGCTACACCTTC. This sequence encodes CASSPGQGAGFYGYTF.

The chain recombines TRBV5-1 with TRBJ2-7, with 8 bases aligning to TRBD1. V was clipped by 3 bases and J by 7 bases; unmatched bases: 12. The CDR3 has 15 amino acids. Per the germline V gene, CDR1 is SGHRS and CDR2 is YFSETQ. As DNA, the CDR3 is TGCGCCAGCAGCTCAAACCCGGACAGGGTGGGGGAGCAGTACTTC. Its translation: CASSSNPDRVGEQYF.

CDR3 amino acids: CASSLEGGGRTEAFF. The CDR3 coding sequence is TGCGCCAGCAGCCTGGAGGGAGGGGGGCGCACTGAAGCTTTCTTT. The chain couples TRBV5-1 to TRBJ1-1; maybe TRBD1 (6 bases). Per germline, CDR1 SGHRS and CDR2 YFSETQ. V was pared by 4 bases and J by 4 bases, with 17 bases between. The CDR3 consists of 15 residues.

V usage is TRBV11-3 and J usage is TRBJ1-6; D might be TRBD1 (6 bases). The CDR3 spans 15 residues. Trimming shortened V by 3 bases and J by 11 bases, and 17 bases separated the two germline ends. Germline loops: CDR1 SGHNT, CDR2 YENEEA. The CDR3 DNA follows: TGTGCCAGCAGCTTGGGACAAGCCGAGGGTCCACCCCTCCACTTT. It encodes CASSLGQAEGPPLHF.